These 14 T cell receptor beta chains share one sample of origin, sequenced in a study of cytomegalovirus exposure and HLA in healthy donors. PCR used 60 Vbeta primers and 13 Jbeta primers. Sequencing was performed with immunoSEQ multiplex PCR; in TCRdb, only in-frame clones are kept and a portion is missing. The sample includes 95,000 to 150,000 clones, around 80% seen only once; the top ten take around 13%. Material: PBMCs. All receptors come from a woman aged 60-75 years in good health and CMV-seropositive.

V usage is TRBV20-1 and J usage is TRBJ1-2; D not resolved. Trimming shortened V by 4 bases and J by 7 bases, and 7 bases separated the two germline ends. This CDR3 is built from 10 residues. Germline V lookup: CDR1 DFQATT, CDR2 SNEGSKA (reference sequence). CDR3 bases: TGCAGTGCTAACAGCGGTGGCTACACCTTC. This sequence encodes CSANSGGYTF.

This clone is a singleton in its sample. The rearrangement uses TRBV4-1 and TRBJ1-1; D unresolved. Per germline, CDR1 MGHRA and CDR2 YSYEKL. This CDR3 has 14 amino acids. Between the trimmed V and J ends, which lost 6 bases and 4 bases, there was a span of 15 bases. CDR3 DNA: TGCGCCAGCAGAGGAATCTTACGAGGCACTGAAGCTTTCTTT. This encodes CASRGILRGTEAFF.

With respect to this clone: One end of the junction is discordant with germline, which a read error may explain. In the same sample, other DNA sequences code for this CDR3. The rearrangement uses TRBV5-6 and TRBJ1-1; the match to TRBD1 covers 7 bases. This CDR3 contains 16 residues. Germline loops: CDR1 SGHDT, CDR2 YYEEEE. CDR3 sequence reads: CASSLQGSRMNTEAFF. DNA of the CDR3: TGTGCCAGCAGCTTACAGGGGTCCCGAATGAACACTGAAGCCTTCTTT.

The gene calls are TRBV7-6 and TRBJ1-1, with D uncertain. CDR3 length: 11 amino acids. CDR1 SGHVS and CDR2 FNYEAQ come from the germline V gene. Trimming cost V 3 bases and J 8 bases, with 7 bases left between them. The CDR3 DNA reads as TGTGCCAGCAGCTTCGGGGAGGAAGCTTTCTTT. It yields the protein CASSFGEEAFF.

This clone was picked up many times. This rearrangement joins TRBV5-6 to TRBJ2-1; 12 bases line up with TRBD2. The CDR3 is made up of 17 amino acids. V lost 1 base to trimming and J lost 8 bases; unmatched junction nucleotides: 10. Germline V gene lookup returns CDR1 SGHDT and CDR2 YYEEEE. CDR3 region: CASSLSASGGVKHEQFF. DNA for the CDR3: TGTGCCAGCAGCTTGTCTGCTAGCGGGGGGGTCAAGCATGAGCAGTTCTTC.

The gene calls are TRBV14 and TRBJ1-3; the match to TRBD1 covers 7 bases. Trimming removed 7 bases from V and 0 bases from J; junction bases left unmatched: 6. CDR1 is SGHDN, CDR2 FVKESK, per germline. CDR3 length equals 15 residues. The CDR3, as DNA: TGTGCCAGCAAGGGACAGCCACTCTCTGGAAACACCATATATTTT. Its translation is CASKGQPLSGNTIYF.

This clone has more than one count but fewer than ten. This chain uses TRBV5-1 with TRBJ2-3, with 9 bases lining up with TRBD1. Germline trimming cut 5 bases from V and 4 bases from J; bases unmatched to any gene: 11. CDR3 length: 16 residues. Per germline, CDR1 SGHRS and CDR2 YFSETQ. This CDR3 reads CASRSTGGLSPDTQYF. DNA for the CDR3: TGCGCCAGCAGATCGACAGGGGGGTTAAGTCCAGATACGCAGTATTTT.

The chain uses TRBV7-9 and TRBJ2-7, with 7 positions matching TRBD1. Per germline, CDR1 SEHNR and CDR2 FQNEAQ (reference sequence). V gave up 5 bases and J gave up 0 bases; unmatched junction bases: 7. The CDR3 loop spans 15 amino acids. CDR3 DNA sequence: TGTGCCAGCAGCCCTCGGACAGGTCTCTCCTACGAGCAGTACTTC. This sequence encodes CASSPRTGLSYEQYF. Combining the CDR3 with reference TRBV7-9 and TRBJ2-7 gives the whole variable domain DTGVSQNPRHKITKRGQNVTFRCDPISEHNRLYWYRQTLGQGPEFLTYFQNEAQLEKSRLLSDRFSAERPKGSFSTLEIQRTEQGDSAMYLCASSPRTGLSYEQYFGPGTRLTVT.

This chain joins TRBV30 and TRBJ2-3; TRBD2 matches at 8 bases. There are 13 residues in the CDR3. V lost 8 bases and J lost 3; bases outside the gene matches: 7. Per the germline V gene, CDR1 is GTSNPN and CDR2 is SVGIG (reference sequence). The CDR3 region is CARGGVSTDTQYF. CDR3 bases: TGTGCCCGGGGGGGGGTTTCTACAGATACGCAGTATTTT.

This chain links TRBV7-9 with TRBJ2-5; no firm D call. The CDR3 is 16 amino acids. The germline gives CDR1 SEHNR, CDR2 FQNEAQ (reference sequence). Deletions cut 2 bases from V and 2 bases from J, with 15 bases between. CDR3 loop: CASSLSTVFLQETQYF. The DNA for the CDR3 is TGTGCCAGCAGCTTAAGTACAGTATTCCTTCAAGAGACCCAGTACTTC. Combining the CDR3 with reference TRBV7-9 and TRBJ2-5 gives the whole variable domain DTGVSQNPRHKITKRGQNVTFRCDPISEHNRLYWYRQTLGQGPEFLTYFQNEAQLEKSRLLSDRFSAERPKGSFSTLEIQRTEQGDSAMYLCASSLSTVFLQETQYFGPGTRLLVL.

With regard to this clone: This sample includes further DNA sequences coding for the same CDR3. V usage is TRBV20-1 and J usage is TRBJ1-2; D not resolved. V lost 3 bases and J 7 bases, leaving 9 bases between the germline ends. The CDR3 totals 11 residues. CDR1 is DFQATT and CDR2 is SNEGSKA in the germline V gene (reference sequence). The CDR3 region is CSASPTGGYTF. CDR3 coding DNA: TGCAGTGCTAGCCCCACCGGTGGCTACACCTTC.

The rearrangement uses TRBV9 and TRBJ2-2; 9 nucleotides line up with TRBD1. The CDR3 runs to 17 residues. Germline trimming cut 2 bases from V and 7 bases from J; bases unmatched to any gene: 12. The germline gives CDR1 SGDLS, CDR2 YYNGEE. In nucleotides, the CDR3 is TGTGCCAGCAGCGTTCGACAGGGGGTCGTTGATGGCGGGGAGCTGTTTTTT. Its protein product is CASSVRQGVVDGGELFF.

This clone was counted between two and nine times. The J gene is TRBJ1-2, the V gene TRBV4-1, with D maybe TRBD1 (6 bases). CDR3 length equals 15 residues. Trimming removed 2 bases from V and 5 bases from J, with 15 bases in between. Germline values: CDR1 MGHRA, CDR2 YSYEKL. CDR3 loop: CASSQLRGPGYGYTF. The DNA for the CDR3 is TGCGCCAGCAGCCAACTCAGGGGCCCGGGGTATGGCTACACCTTC.

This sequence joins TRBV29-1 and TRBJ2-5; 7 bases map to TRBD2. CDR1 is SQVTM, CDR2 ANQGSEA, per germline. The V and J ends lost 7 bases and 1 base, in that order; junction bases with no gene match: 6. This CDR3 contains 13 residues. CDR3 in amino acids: CSGVGGIQETQYF. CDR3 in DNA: TGCAGCGGAGTGGGGGGGATCCAAGAGACCCAGTACTTC.